This TCR beta chain derives from a study of blood T cells in healthy people across ages. Findings of the study overall: Correlation between TCR beta diversity and naive T cell percentage was strong. PBMCs went unsorted, and a conclusive naive versus antigen-experienced comparison was therefore prevented.

A minimum of 7 million PBMCs was isolated per sample. PCR was performed a second time for about 7 to 12 cycles using a sample-barcoded 5' primer and a J-beta primer mix. TCRdb itself ran the 5' RACE reads through MiXCR, one entry per CDR3 protein. The data contain roughly 680,000 distinct CDR3 sequences, 40% to 65% of them singletons. The CDR3 spans 15 residues. On this clonotype: Its antigen remains unknown. This may be a read error: a much more frequent sequence differs by one nucleotide.

The rearrangement uses TRBV12-3 or TRBV12-4 and TRBJ2-5, with no clear D. The J call may be in error: the DNA end matches TRBJ2-1 better. The specimen was blood. The sequence was obtained from a woman aged 80 or over in good health. In nucleotides, the CDR3 is TGTGCCAGCAGTCCATATCTAGGTCTCCAAGAGACCCAGTTCTTC. Translating it yields CASSPYLGLQETQFF.